The 16 T cell receptor beta chains in this list originate from one sample, sequenced in a study of CD4 T cells in relation to SARS-CoV-2 and coronaviruses. Unexposed donor CD4+ T cells date from about 2011-2019, before the COVID-19 pandemic. After nine to ten days of culture, CD4+ T cells were isolated. Their recognized antigens are unknown. Generated by immunoSEQ multiplex PCR, the TCRdb table keeps only in-frame clones and is missing some. This table has some 29,000 clones, 60% to 80% appearing once. Specimen: CD4+ T cells from PBMCs, cultured in vitro. These TCRs come from a human donor in good health.

The chain couples TRBV4-3 to TRBJ1-4; D may be TRBD1 (6 bases). The CDR3 is 12 amino acids. Germline V gene sequence: CDR1 LGHNA, CDR2 YSLEER. The V and J ends lost 6 bases and 8 bases respectively, with 10 bases between them. The CDR3 sequence is CASRWGAEKLFF. As DNA, the CDR3 is TGCGCCAGCAGATGGGGGGCAGAAAAACTGTTTTTT.

This chain uses TRBV5-6 with TRBJ1-2; possibly TRBD1 for D (5 bases). Trimming left V 0 bases short and J 0 bases short, with 9 bases between. This CDR3 spans 15 amino acids. Germline V gene lookup returns CDR1 SGHDT and CDR2 YYEEEE. DNA of the CDR3: TGTGCCAGCAGCTTGGCCGGGGCTCCTAACTATGGCTACACCTTC. Its translation: CASSLAGAPNYGYTF.

The chain employs TRBV7-9 and TRBJ2-1, with D unclear. The CDR3 consists of 14 residues. Trimming pared 1 base from V and 6 bases from J, leaving 10 bases between. Germline V gene data show CDR1 as SEHNR and CDR2 as FQNEAQ (reference sequence). In DNA, the CDR3 is TGTGCCAGCAGCTTAGGCACTATCGCCAATGAGCAGTTCTTC. This translates into CASSLGTIANEQFF.

The V and J genes are TRBV19 and TRBJ2-3, with D perhaps matching TRBD2 (5 bases). Between the trimmed V and J ends, which lost 3 bases and 2 bases, there was a span of 12 bases. The V gene's germline CDR1 is LNHDA and CDR2 SQIVND (reference sequence). The CDR3 sequence is 15 residues long. CDR3: CASSILGGLTDTQYF. CDR3 DNA: TGTGCCAGTAGTATCTTGGGTGGACTCACAGATACGCAGTATTTT.

The chain employs TRBV6-5 and TRBJ2-3, with TRBD1 matching over 9 bases. Germline V CDR1 and CDR2: MNHEY, SVGAGI. This CDR3 is built from 14 residues. V shed 8 bases, J shed 3 bases, and the junction held 6 bases outside the gene matches. The CDR3 loop is CASGDRDGTDTQYF. CDR3 DNA: TGTGCCAGCGGGGACAGGGATGGAACAGATACGCAGTATTTT.

The rearrangement uses TRBV30 and TRBJ1-4; TRBD1 aligns across 10 bases. CDR1 GTSNPN and CDR2 SVGIG come from the germline V gene (reference sequence). J was trimmed by 8 bases and V by 0 bases; bases with no gene match: 6. The CDR3 spans 15 residues. CDR3 region: CAWSVWDRGTEKLFF. Written as DNA, the CDR3 is TGTGCCTGGAGTGTTTGGGACAGGGGAACCGAAAAACTGTTTTTT.

CDR3 nucleotide sequence: TGTGCCTGGACCATAACGGGGGGGGCCACTGAAGCTTTCTTT. Translation: CAWTITGGATEAFF. This chain uses TRBV30 with TRBJ1-1, with D perhaps matching TRBD1 (6 bases). V shed 4 bases and J shed 4 bases, with 16 bases lying between them. This CDR3 contains 14 residues. CDR1 and CDR2 (germline): GTSNPN, SVGIG (reference sequence).

This chain uses TRBV7-2 with TRBJ2-1; 7 bases line up with TRBD2. The CDR3 contains 16 residues. The germline gives CDR1 SGHTA, CDR2 FQGNSA. The J segment lost 3 bases and the V segment lost 5 bases, leaving 10 bases of the junction unmatched. The CDR3 loop reads CASSISSGFLYNEQFF. CDR3 nucleotide sequence: TGTGCCAGCAGCATATCTAGCGGCTTCCTCTACAATGAGCAGTTCTTC.

This sequence joins TRBV12-3 or TRBV12-4 and TRBJ2-2; D unresolved. The CDR3 has 11 amino acids. Trimming pared 4 bases from V and 7 bases from J, leaving 4 bases between. Here the CDR3 reads CASSSDGELFF. The CDR3 nucleotides read TGTGCCAGCAGTTCCGACGGGGAGCTGTTTTTT.

As for this clone: Other DNA sequences in the same sample also yield this CDR3. This chain connects TRBV5-1 to TRBJ2-5; 7 bases match TRBD2. CDR3 length equals 14 residues. Germline-derived CDR1 and CDR2 are SGHRS and YFSETQ. Trimming took 4 bases from V and 2 from J; bases not matched to a gene: 5. CDR3 loop: CASSLDSGQETQYF. CDR3 DNA: TGCGCCAGCAGCCTGGATAGCGGGCAAGAGACCCAGTACTTC.

This clone was seen only a few times. V and J are TRBV7-3 and TRBJ2-2; no reliable D call. V was shortened by 2 bases and J by 6 bases, with 4 bases between the two germline ends. CDR1 and CDR2 (germline): SGHTA, FQGTGA. This CDR3 is built from 12 residues. This CDR3 reads CASSLGAGELFF. The CDR3 nucleotides read TGTGCCAGCAGCTTAGGGGCCGGGGAGCTGTTTTTT.

The J gene is TRBJ1-5, the V gene TRBV7-9; D is unresolved. From germline, CDR1 is SEHNR and CDR2 FQNEAQ (reference sequence). Trimming shortened V by 2 bases and J by 8 bases, and 7 bases separated the two germline ends. The CDR3 is 12 amino acids. The DNA of the CDR3 is TGTGCCAGCAGCTTAACAGTGGAGCCCCAGCATTTT. Encoded protein: CASSLTVEPQHF.

The rearrangement uses TRBV7-9 and TRBJ2-1; the D gene is possibly TRBD2 (5 bases). Trimming shortened V by 5 bases and J by 9 bases, and 11 bases separated the two germline ends. Germline V lookup: CDR1 SEHNR, CDR2 FQNEAQ (reference sequence). The CDR3 is 12 residues long. CDR3 in DNA: TGTGCCAGCAGCGGGCAGCGGCGTGAGCAGTTCTTC. Translating it yields CASSGQRREQFF.

This clone occurred a few times. J is TRBJ2-1 and V is TRBV6-4; unclear D gene. CDR1 is MRHNA, CDR2 SNTAGT, per germline. V lost 11 bases, J lost 7 bases, and 6 bases lay in between. This CDR3 has 9 residues. The CDR3 coding sequence is TGTGCCTGCTTAAATGAGCAGTTCTTC. Translating gives CACLNEQFF.

The V and J genes are TRBV2 and TRBJ1-4; 7 nucleotides align to TRBD1. The germline gives CDR1 SNHLY, CDR2 FYNNEI. Germline trimming cut 6 bases from V and 8 bases from J; bases unmatched to any gene: 9. The CDR3 length is 14 residues. The CDR3 loop is CASRLGTVLEKLFF. CDR3 nucleotide sequence: TGTGCCAGCAGACTTGGGACAGTGTTGGAAAAACTGTTTTTT.

This chain links TRBV30 with TRBJ2-3; 7 bases line up with TRBD2. The CDR3 has 16 amino acids. V was pared by 0 bases and J by 8 bases, with 14 bases of the junction left unmatched. Germline CDR1 GTSNPN, CDR2 SVGIG (reference sequence). CDR3 sequence (DNA): TGTGCCTGGAGTGTCGGGCCCCTAGCGGTGGTGGGTACGCAGTATTTT. As protein: CAWSVGPLAVVGTQYF. The full variable domain, its missing parts supplied by reference TRBV30 and TRBJ2-3, is SQTIHQWPATLVQPVGSPLSLECTVEGTSNPNLYWYRQAAGRGLQLLFYSVGIGQISSEVPQNLSASRPQDRQFILSSKKLLLSDSGFYLCAWSVGPLAVVGTQYFGPGTRLTVL.